Listed below are T cell receptor beta chains from one sample, sequenced in a study of cytomegalovirus exposure and HLA in healthy donors. Clones were sequenced by immunoSEQ multiplex PCR, and TCRdb holds only the in-frame ones, with some missing. The table has some 160,000 clones, approximately 80% seen once. What was sequenced was PBMCs. These receptors all stem from a woman aged 25 to 45 in good health and CMV-seronegative. Each CDR3 is given without its conserved first and last residue. A D gene is named only where the DNA matches it firmly.

>TRBD1|12|TRBJ1-1|TRBV18
ASSDRGLDTEAF
>.|13|TRBJ2-7|TRBV5-1
ASSLFMGSSYEQY
>.|11|TRBJ2-1|TRBV13
ASSLGGLNEQF
>.|12|TRBJ1-1|TRBV6-6
ASSYGGANTEAF
>.|14|.|TRBV6-5
ASSWPRGEGAYEQY
>.|8|TRBJ2-3|TRBV20-1
SAGGNTQY
>.|10|TRBJ1-1|TRBV30
AWSFGNTEAF
>TRBD1|12|TRBJ2-3|TRBV9
ASSRGQSTDTQY
>.|12|TRBJ1-1|TRBV5-5
ASSPGRTNTEAF
>TRBD2|11|TRBJ2-1|TRBV4-1
ASTYGGNNEQF
>.|12|TRBJ1-6|TRBV2
ASVLDSDNSPLH
>TRBD1|15|TRBJ1-3|TRBV30
AWRGNQGASSGNTIY
>TRBD2|12|TRBJ2-7|TRBV11-2
ASSRGGGNYEQY
>TRBD1|14|TRBJ1-2|TRBV27
ASSFEGTGGYYGYT
>TRBD2|14|TRBJ2-7|TRBV5-1
ASSSGLAGEGYEQY
>TRBD1|11|TRBJ1-5|TRBV27
ASSPGGGQPQH
>TRBD1|13|TRBJ1-5|TRBV27
ASSLLGTDNQPQH
>.|12|TRBJ2-7|TRBV13
ASSAGTDYYEQY
>TRBD1|13|TRBJ1-5|TRBV28
ASSSVDRENQPQH
>.|11|TRBJ2-7|TRBV4-3
ASSQVPGWEQY
>.|14|TRBJ2-1|TRBV6-1
ASSAGWASSYNEQF
>TRBD1|14|TRBJ2-6|TRBV2
ASRQTGISGANVLT
>TRBD1|12|TRBJ1-2|TRBV28
ASSRWDRDYGYT
>.|14|TRBJ2-2|TRBV9
ASSFQGGGSTGELF
>.|12|TRBJ1-6|TRBV2
ASVVDRSNSPLH
>.|12|TRBJ1-4|TRBV5-4
ASSSDGVNEKLF
>TRBD2|13|TRBJ2-7|TRBV7-6
ASSLRGGRGYEQY
>.|13|TRBJ2-5|TRBV6-6
ASSGGGTARETQY
>TRBD1|15|TRBJ2-7|TRBV27
ASSLSFQGAYRYEQY
>.|12|TRBJ2-3|TRBV15
ATGSRGLTDTQY
>TRBD1|11|TRBJ1-2|TRBV19
ASREQGADGYT
>.|13|TRBJ1-2|TRBV30
AWSGVQGGDYGYT
>.|12|TRBJ1-1|TRBV18
ASSPGTGYTEAF
>.|15|TRBJ1-2|TRBV5-1
ASSLGGGRGGPYGYT
>.|11|TRBJ1-4|TRBV18
ASSPPDSCKLF